This T cell receptor beta chain appears in the sequencing data of a study of T cells in Graves' hyperthyroidism and ophthalmopathy. General study findings and limits: Appearing also in blood were most of the thyroid clonotypes expanded above 0.001.

TCR beta CDR3 regions were amplified from RNA. HTBI primers were used for first-round RT-PCR of the TCR CDR3. Each CDR3 protein is one row after TCRdb ran MiXCR on the multiplex PCR reads. The table has hundreds of thousands of distinct CDR3 sequences, 13% seen once. As to this clonotype: What it binds is unknown.

CDR1 and CDR2 (germline): LNHNV, YYDKDF (reference sequence). The length of the CDR3 is 17 residues. Trimming shortened V by 0 bases and J by 5 bases, and 18 bases separated the two germline ends. This receptor was identified in a young woman with Graves' hyperthyroidism. Sequencing input: blood. The chain employs TRBV15 and TRBJ2-3, with D unresolved. DNA of the CDR3: TGTGCCACCAGCAGAGATCCCAGACCCGTCCGTGTAGATACGCAGTATTTT. The encoded protein is CATSRDPRPVRVDTQYF.